This T cell receptor beta chain was documented in a study of blood T cell repertoires in COVID-19. TCRdb keeps only in-frame clones here, not all; method: immunoSEQ multiplex PCR. Among 120,000 to 150,000 clones, 75% to 90% were seen once, and the ten largest hold roughly 4%. This CDR3 has 13 amino acids. This sequence originates from a woman at least 80 years old with acute or convalescent COVID-19. Input material: peripheral blood. This chain connects TRBV21-1 to TRBJ1-2; no check of the table's D call, TRBD1, against the DNA was made. TRBV21-1 is a pseudogene locus. CDR3 protein: CASRRQAEHGYTF. CDR3 coding DNA: TGTGCCAGCAGACGTCAGGCAGAACATGGCTACACCTTC.